This T cell receptor beta chain emerged from a study of cytomegalovirus exposure and HLA in healthy donors. General observations from the study: The listing of fewer than 200 TCR beta chains classed them as cytomegalovirus-associated. In an earlier analysis, about 90% or about 30%: the productive usage of most TCR beta V segments. CMV antigen specificity of three CMV-associated chains was confirmed in vitro.

About this clone itself: Antigen unknown.

The PCR had 60 Vbeta and 13 Jbeta primers. Repertoires were generated with immunoSEQ multiplex PCR, while TCRdb's copy carries only in-frame clones and drops some. The sample lists 90,000 to 150,000 clones; 70% to 85% were seen once. CDR3 length: 21 residues. Germline assignment: CDR1 LNHDA and CDR2 SQIVND (reference sequence). V shed 3 bases and J 0 bases; nucleotides not matched to a gene: 15. The TCR sequence derives from a middle-aged man in good health and CMV-seropositive. The sequenced sample consisted of PBMCs. The chain links TRBV19 to TRBJ1-6, with 9 nucleotides matching TRBD1. The CDR3 DNA sequence: TGTGCCAGTAGTATTTATGGACTGACCGGGACAGGGCGCTCCTATAATTCACCCCTCCACTTT. This codes for CASSIYGLTGTGRSYNSPLHF. The full variable domain, with the rest looked up from reference TRBV19 and TRBJ1-6, is DGGITQSPKYLFRKEGQNVTLSCEQNLNHDAMYWYRQDPGQGLRLIYYSQIVNDFQKGDIAEGYSVSREKKESFPLTVTSAQKNPTAFYLCASSIYGLTGTGRSYNSPLHFGNGTRLTVT.